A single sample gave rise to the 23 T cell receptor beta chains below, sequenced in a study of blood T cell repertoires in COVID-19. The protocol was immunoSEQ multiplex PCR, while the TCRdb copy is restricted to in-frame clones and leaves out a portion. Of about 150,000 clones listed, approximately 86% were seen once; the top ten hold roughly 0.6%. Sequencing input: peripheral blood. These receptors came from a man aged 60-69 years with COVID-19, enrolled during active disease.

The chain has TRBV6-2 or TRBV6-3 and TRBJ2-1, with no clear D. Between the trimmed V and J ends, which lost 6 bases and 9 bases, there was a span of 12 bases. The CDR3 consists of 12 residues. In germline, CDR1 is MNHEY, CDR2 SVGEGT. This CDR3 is CASSSLSAEQFF. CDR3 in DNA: TGTGCCAGCAGCTCCCTCAGTGCTGAGCAGTTCTTC.

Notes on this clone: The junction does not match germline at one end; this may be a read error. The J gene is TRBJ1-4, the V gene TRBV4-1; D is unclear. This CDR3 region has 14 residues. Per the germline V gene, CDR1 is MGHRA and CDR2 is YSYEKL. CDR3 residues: CASSQEPTNEKLFF. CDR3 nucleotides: TGCGCCAGCAGCCAAGAACCTACTAATGAAAAACTTTTTTTT.

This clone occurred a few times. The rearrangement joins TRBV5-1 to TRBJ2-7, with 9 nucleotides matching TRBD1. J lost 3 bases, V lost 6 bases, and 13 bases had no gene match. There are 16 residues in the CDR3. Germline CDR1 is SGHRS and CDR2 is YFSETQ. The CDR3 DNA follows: TGCGCCAGCACCCCCCGGTCGGGACAGGGAGGCTACGAGCAGTACTTC. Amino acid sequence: CASTPRSGQGGYEQYF.

The CDR3 protein is CASSLNRVEQYF. The CDR3 nucleotides are TGTGCCAGCAGCCTGAACAGGGTTGAGCAGTACTTC. The V gene is TRBV7-2, the J gene TRBJ2-7; tentative D call: TRBD1 (6 bases). The CDR3 consists of 12 residues. The germline V and J ends were trimmed by 5 bases and 7 bases, with 12 bases remaining between them. In germline, CDR1 is SGHTA, CDR2 FQGNSA.

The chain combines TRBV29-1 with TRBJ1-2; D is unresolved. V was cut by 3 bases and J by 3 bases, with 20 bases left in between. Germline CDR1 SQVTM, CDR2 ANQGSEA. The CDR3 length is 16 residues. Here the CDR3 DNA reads TGCAGCGTTGAGGTACCCACAAGAGGATCAGACTATGGCTACACCTTC. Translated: CSVEVPTRGSDYGYTF.

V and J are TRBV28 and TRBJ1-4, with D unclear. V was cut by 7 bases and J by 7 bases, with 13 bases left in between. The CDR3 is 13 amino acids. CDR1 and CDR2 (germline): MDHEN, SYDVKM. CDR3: CASIGGAVEKLFF. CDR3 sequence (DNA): TGTGCCAGCATTGGCGGAGCGGTTGAAAAACTGTTTTTT.

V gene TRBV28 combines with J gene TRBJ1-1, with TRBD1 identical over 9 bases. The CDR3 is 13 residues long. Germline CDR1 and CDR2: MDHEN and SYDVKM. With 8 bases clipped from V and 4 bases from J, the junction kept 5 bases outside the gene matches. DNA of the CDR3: TGTGCCAGCCCACAGGGGGCGCGCACTGAAGCTTTCTTT. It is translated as CASPQGARTEAFF.

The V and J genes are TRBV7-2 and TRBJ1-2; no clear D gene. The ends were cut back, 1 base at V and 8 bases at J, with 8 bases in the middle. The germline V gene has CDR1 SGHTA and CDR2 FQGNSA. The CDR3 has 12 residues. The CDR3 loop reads CASSLDYWGYTF. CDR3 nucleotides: TGTGCCAGCAGCTTAGACTATTGGGGCTACACCTTC.

The CDR3 region has the DNA TGTGCCAGCAGGGTGGAGACCCGAACTGAAGCTTTCTTT. Protein sequence: CASRVETRTEAFF. This chain joins TRBV7-2 and TRBJ1-1, with unresolved D. Per germline, CDR1 SGHTA and CDR2 FQGNSA. This CDR3 contains 13 residues. Trimming took off 6 bases at V and 5 bases at J, with 13 bases between the two ends.

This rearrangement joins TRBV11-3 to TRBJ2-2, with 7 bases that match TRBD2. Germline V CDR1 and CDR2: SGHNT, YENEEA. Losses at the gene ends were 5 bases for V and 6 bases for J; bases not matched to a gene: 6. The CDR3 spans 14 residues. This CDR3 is CASSPPGGSGELFF. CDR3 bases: TGTGCCAGCAGCCCACCCGGGGGGTCCGGGGAGCTGTTTTTT. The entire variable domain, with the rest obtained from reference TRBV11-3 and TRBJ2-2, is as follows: EAGVVQSPRYKIIEKKQPVAFWCNPISGHNTLYWYLQNLGQGPELLIRYENEEAVDDSQLPKDRFSAERLKGVDSTLKIQPAELGDSAVYLCASSPPGGSGELFFGEGSRLTVL.

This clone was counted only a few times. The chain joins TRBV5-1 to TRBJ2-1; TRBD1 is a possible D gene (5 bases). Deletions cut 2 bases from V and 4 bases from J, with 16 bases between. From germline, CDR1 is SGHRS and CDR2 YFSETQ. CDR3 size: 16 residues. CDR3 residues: CASSLLSGQGYNEQFF. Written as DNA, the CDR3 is TGCGCCAGCAGCTTATTATCAGGGCAAGGGTACAATGAGCAGTTCTTC.

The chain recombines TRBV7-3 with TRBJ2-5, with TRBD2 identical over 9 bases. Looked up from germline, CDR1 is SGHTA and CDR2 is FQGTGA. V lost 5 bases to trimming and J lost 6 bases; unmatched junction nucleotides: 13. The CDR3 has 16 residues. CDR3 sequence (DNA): TGTGCCAGCAGCCCCCTCCCGACTAGCGGATTGAAGACCCAGTACTTC. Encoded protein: CASSPLPTSGLKTQYF.

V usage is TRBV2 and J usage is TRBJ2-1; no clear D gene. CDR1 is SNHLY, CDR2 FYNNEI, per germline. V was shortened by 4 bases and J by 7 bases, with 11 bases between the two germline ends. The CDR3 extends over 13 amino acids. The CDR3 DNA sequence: TGTGCCAGCAGTGTTCTTAGTCCTAATGAGCAGTTCTTC. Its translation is CASSVLSPNEQFF.

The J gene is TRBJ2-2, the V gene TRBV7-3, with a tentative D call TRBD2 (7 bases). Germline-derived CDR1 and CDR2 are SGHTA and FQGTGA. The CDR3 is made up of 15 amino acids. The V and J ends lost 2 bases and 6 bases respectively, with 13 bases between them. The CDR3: CASSLGPGGSGELFF. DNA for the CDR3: TGTGCCAGCAGCTTAGGTCCGGGGGGCTCCGGGGAGCTGTTTTTT.

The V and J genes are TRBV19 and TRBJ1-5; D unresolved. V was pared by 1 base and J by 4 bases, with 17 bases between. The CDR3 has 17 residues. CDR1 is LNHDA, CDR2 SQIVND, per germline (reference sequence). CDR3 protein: CASSIAPARRLNQPQHF. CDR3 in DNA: TGTGCCAGTAGTATAGCCCCTGCCAGGCGCCTGAATCAGCCCCAGCATTTT.

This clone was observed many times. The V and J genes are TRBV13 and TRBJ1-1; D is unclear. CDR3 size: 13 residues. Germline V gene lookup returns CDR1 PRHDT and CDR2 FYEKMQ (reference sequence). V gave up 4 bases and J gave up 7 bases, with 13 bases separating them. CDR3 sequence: CASSSEEALEAFF. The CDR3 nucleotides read TGTGCCAGCAGCTCGGAGGAGGCACTTGAAGCTTTCTTT.

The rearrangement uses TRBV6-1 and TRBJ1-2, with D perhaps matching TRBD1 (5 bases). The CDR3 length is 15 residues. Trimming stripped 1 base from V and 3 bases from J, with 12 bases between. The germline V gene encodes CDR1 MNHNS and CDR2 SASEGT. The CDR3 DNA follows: TGTGCCAGCAGTGAAGGGCAGGGCCGGCACTATGGCTACACCTTC. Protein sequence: CASSEGQGRHYGYTF.

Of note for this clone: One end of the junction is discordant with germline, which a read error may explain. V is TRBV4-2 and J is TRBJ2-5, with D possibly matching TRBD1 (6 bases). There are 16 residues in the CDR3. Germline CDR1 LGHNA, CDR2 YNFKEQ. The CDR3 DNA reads TGTGCCAGCAACCAAGAATTGACAGGTGTTCGAGAGACCCAGTACTTC. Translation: CASNQELTGVRETQYF.

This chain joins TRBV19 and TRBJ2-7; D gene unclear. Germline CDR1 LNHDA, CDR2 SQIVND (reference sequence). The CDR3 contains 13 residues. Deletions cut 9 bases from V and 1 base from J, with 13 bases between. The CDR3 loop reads CASLSAVSYEQYF. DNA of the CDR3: TGTGCCAGCCTCAGCGCCGTGTCCTACGAGCAGTACTTC. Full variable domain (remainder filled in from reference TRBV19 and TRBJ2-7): DGGITQSPKYLFRKEGQNVTLSCEQNLNHDAMYWYRQDPGQGLRLIYYSQIVNDFQKGDIAEGYSVSREKKESFPLTVTSAQKNPTAFYLCASLSAVSYEQYFGPGTRLTVT.

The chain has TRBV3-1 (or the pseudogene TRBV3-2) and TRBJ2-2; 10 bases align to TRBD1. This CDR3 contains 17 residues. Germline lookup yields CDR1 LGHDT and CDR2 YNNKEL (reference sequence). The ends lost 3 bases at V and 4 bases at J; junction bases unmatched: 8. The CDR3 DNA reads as TGTGCCAGCAGCCAGATGGCGACAGGGGGCCTCACCGGGGAGCTGTTTTTT. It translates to CASSQMATGGLTGELFF.

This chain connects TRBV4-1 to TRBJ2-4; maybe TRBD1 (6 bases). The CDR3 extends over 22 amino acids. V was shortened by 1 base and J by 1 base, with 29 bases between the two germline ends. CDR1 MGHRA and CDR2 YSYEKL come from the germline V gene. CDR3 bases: TGCGCCAGCAGCCAAGGGACCCATTTAGGGGACATACCAATCCCGGCCAAAAACATTCAGTACTTC. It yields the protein CASSQGTHLGDIPIPAKNIQYF.

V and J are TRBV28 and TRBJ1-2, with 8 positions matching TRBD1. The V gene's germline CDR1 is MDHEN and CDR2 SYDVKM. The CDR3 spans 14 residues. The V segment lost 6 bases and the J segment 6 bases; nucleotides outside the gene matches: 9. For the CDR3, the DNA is TGTGCCAGCAGCCCGCTGACAGGGGTGAATGGCTACACCTTC. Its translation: CASSPLTGVNGYTF.

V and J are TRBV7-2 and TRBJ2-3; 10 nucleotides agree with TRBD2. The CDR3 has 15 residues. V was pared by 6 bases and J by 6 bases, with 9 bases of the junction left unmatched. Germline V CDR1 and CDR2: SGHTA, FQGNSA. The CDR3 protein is CASRRSGGPTDTQYF. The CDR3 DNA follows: TGTGCCAGCAGACGTAGCGGGGGGCCAACCGATACGCAGTATTTT.